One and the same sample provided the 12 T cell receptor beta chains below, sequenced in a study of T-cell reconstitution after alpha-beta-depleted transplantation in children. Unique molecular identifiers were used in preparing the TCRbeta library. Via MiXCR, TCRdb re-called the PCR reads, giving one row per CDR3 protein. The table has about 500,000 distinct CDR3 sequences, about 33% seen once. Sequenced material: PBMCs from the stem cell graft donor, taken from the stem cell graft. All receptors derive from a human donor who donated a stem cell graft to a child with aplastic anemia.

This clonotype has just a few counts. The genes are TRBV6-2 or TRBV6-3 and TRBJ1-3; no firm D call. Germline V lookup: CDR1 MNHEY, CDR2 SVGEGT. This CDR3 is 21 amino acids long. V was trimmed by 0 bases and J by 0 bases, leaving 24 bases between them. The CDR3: CASSYSISAQDEGCSGNTIYF. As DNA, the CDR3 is TGTGCCAGCAGTTACTCGATTTCCGCCCAGGACGAAGGATGCTCTGGAAACACCATATATTTT.

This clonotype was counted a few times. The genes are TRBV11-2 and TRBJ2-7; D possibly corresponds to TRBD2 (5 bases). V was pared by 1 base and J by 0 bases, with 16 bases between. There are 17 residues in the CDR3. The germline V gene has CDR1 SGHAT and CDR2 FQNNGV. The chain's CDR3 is CASSLVILGASSYEQYV. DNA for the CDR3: TGTGCCAGCAGCTTAGTAATTTTGGGAGCAAGCTCCTACGAGCAGTACGTC.

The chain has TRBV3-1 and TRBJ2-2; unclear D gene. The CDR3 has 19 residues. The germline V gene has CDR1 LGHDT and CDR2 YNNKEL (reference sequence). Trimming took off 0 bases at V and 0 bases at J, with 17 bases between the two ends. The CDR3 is CASSQDQVGSLPNTGELFF. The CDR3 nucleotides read TGTGCCAGCAGCCAAGACCAAGTGGGTAGCCTTCCGAACACCGGGGAGCTGTTTTTT. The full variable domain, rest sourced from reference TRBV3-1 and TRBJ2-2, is DTAVSQTPKYLVTQMGNDKSIKCEQNLGHDTMYWYKQDSKKFLKIMFSYNNKELIINETVPNRFSPKSPDKAHLNLHINSLELGDSAVYFCASSQDQVGSLPNTGELFFGEGSRLTVL.

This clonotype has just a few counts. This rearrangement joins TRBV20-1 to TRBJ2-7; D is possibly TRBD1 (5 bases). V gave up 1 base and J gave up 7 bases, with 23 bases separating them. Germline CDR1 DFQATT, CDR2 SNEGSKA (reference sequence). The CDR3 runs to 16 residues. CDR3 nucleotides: TGCAGTGCTAGAGCCGACCTGCAGGGCTTTCCTCGGGAGCAGTACTTC. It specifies CSARADLQGFPREQYF.

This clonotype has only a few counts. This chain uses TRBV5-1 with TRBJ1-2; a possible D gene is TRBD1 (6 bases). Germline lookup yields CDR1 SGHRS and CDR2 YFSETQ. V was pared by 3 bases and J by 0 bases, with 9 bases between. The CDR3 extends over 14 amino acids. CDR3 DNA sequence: TGCGCCAGCAGCTGGACAGCAGCTAACTATGGCTACACCTTC. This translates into CASSWTAANYGYTF.

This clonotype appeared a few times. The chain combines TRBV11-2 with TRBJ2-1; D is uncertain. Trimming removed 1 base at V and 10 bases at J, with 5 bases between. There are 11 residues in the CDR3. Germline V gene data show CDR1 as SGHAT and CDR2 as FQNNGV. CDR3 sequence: CASSLALEQFF. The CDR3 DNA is TGTGCCAGCAGCTTAGCTCTGGAGCAGTTCTTC.

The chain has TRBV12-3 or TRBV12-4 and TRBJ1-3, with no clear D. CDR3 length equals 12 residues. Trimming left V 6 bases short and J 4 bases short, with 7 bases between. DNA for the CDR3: TGTGCCAGCAGCCAACAGGGAAACACCATATATTTT. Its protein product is CASSQQGNTIYF.

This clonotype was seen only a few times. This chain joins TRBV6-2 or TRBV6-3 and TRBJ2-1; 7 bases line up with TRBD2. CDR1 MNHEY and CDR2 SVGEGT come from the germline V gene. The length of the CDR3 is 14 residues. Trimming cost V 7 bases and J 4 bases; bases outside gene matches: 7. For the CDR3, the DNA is TGTGCCAGCAATGATTGGCGGGGGTACAATGAGCAGTTCTTC. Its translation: CASNDWRGYNEQFF.

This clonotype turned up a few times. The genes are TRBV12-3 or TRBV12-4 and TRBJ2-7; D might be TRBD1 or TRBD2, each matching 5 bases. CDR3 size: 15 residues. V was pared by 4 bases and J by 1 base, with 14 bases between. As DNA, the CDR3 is TGTGCCAGCAGTTCGGGGCGGACCTTATCCTACGAGCAGTACTTC. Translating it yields CASSSGRTLSYEQYF.

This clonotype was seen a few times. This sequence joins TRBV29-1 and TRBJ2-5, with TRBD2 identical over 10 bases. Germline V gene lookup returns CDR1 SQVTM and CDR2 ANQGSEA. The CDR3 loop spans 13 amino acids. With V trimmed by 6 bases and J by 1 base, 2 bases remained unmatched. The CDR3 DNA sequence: TGCAGCGTGGGGACTAGCGTCCAAGAGACCCAGTACTTC. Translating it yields CSVGTSVQETQYF.

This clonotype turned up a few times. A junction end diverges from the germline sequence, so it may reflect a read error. CDR3 in DNA: TGTGCCTGGAGTGTAGCGGACACCGAAGCTTTCTTT. Its protein is CAWSVADTEAFF. This chain links TRBV30 with TRBJ1-1, with a possible D match to TRBD1 (5 bases). Germline loops: CDR1 GTSNPN, CDR2 SVGIG (reference sequence). The CDR3 totals 12 residues.

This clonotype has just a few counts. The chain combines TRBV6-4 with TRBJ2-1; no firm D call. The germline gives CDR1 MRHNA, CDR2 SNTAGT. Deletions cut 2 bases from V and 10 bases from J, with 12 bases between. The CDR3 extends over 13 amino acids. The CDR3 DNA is TGTGCCAGCAGTGACGGCGACGTGAGCGAGCAGTTCTTC. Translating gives CASSDGDVSEQFF.